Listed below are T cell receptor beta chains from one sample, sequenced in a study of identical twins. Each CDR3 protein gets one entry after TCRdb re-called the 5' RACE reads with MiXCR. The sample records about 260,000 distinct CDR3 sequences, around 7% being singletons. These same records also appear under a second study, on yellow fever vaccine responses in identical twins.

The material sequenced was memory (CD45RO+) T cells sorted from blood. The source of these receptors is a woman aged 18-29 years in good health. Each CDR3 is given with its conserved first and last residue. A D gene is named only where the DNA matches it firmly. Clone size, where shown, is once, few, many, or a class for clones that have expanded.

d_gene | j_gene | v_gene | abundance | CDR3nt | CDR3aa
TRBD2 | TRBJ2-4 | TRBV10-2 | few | TGCGCCAGCAGTGAGACGGGAGGGCCTGTCAAAAACATTCAGTACTTC | CASSETGGPVKNIQYF
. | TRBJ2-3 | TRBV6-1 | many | TGTGCCAGCAGTGAATCGTGGGGGGGCGCGGGAGATACGCAGTATTTT | CASSESWGGAGDTQYF
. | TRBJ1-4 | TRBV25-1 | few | TGTGCCAGCAGTGAATATGGCCGTGAAAAACTGTTTTTT | CASSEYGREKLFF
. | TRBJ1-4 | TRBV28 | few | TGTGCCAGCAGTTCCCCGGGTTACCGGAGGGAAAAACTGTTTTTT | CASSSPGYRREKLFF
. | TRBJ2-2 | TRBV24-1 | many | TGTGCCACCAGTGCCCACACCGGGGAGCTGTTTTTT | CATSAHTGELFF
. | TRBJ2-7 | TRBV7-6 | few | TGTGCCAGCAGCCCGTCCGGCCAGCACTACGAGCAGTACTTC | CASSPSGQHYEQYF
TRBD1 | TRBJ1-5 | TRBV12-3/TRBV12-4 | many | TGTGCCAGCAGTCTACAGACAGGGGGGGAGCAGCCCCAGCATTTT | CASSLQTGGEQPQHF
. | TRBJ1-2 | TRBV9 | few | TGTGCCAGCAGCGTAGAAGGAGGGGGGCTTGGCTACACCTTC | CASSVEGGGLGYTF
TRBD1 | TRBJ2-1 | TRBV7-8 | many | TGTGCCAGCAGCCCTAGACAGGGTGGCATTTGGGAGCAGTTCTTC | CASSPRQGGIWEQFF
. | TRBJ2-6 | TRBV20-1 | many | TGCAGTGCTAGTAAGGGATCGGGGCTCTCTGGGGCCAACGTCCTGACTTTC | CSASKGSGLSGANVLTF
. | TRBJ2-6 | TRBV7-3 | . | TGTGCCAGCAGCTCCTTTGGGGCTGGGGCCAACGTCCTGACTTTC | CASSSFGAGANVLTF
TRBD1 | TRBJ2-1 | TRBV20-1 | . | TGCAGTGCTAGTAGTCGGCAGGGGGCACGGACTCGGTACAATGAGCAGTTCTTC | CSASSRQGARTRYNEQFF
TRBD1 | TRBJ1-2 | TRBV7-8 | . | TGTGCCAGCAGCACTACGCGGACAGGGGTGGGTGGCTACACCTTC | CASSTTRTGVGGYTF
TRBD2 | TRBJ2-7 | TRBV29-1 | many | TGCAGCGTTGAAGCTAGCGGGAGCTACGAGCAGTACTTC | CSVEASGSYEQYF
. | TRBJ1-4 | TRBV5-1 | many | TGCGCCAGCAGCCCGGACAGTTCTAATGAAAAACTGTTTTTT | CASSPDSSNEKLFF
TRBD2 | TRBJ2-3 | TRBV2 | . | TGTGCCAGCAGTTTAACTAGCGGGAGGGCCATAGATACGCAGTATTTT | CASSLTSGRAIDTQYF